This TCR beta chain derives from a study of shared clonotypes between healthy human individuals. This clone was seen a single time. The antigen remains undetermined. Findings and limits, study-wide: Non-shared clonotypes displayed generation probabilities falling below those of clonotypes present in all four donors.

Generated by immunoSEQ multiplex PCR, the TCRdb table keeps only in-frame clones and is missing some. The sample has around 2.1 million clones, approximately 96% seen once. Germline V gene data show CDR1 as SGHTA and CDR2 as FQGNSA. The length of the CDR3 is 18 residues. The V segment lost 5 bases and the J segment 0 bases; nucleotides outside the gene matches: 10. The receptor was isolated from a man younger than 35 in good health. Material: naive CD4+ T cells sorted from blood. Subset denoted: CD45RA+ positively selected. The V call is TRBV7-2, the J call TRBJ2-7; 13 bases match TRBD2. The DNA of the CDR3 is TGTGCCAGCAGCCCCGTTAGACTAGCGGGAGGCTTCTCCTACGAGCAGTACTTC. Encoded protein: CASSPVRLAGGFSYEQYF.